The 24 T cell receptor beta chains in this list originate from one sample, sequenced in a study of blood T cell repertoires in COVID-19. Clones were sequenced by immunoSEQ multiplex PCR, and TCRdb holds only the in-frame ones, with some missing. The table includes a few hundred thousand clones, 88% detected once. Specimen: PBMCs or T cells enriched from blood (not recorded which). The receptors come from a woman between 40 and 50 years old who had recovered from COVID-19.

On this clone itself: Different DNA sequences within this sample yield the same CDR3. The CDR3, as DNA: TGTGCCAGTAGTACAACAGGGAATAGCAATCAGCCCCAGCATTTT. Residues: CASSTTGNSNQPQHF. The chain couples TRBV19 to TRBJ1-5; possibly TRBD1 for D (6 bases). The CDR3 is 15 residues long. Germline CDR1 reads LNHDA; CDR2 reads SQIVND (reference sequence). Trimming shortened V by 4 bases and J by 0 bases, and 10 bases separated the two germline ends. Looking up the rest from reference TRBV19 and TRBJ1-5 gives the full variable domain: DGGITQSPKYLFRKEGQNVTLSCEQNLNHDAMYWYRQDPGQGLRLIYYSQIVNDFQKGDIAEGYSVSREKKESFPLTVTSAQKNPTAFYLCASSTTGNSNQPQHFGDGTRLSIL.

CDR3 loop: CASSLAQPAEAFF. The CDR3 DNA sequence: TGTGCCAGCAGCTTAGCGCAACCGGCTGAAGCTTTCTTT. The chain links TRBV7-2 to TRBJ1-1; D not resolved. The CDR3 consists of 13 residues. Deletions cut 0 bases from V and 6 bases from J, with 8 bases between. Germline CDR1 is SGHTA and CDR2 is FQGNSA.

The chain uses TRBV4-2 and TRBJ1-4; a weak D match, TRBD1 (6 bases). Deletions cut 4 bases from V and 3 bases from J, with 15 bases between. Germline CDR1 and CDR2: LGHNA and YNFKEQ. The CDR3 extends over 16 amino acids. The DNA for the CDR3 is TGTGCCAGCAGCCCCAGGGGCATCACAGCTAATGAAAAACTGTTTTTT. This gives the protein CASSPRGITANEKLFF.

This clone was counted once. This rearrangement joins TRBV2 to TRBJ2-2; TRBD1 matches 8 bases. The V gene end was trimmed by 7 bases and the J gene end by 4 bases; junction bases not matched to a gene: 5. The length of the CDR3 is 14 residues. Germline CDR1 is SNHLY and CDR2 is FYNNEI. CDR3 coding DNA: TGTGCCAGCATTGGTACAGGGGGCACCGGGGAGCTGTTTTTT. Translation: CASIGTGGTGELFF.

This chain links TRBV2 with TRBJ2-7; tentative D call: TRBD1 (5 bases). Germline V lookup: CDR1 SNHLY, CDR2 FYNNEI. The CDR3 runs to 13 residues. The ends were cut back, 7 bases at V and 0 bases at J, with 10 bases in the middle. For the CDR3, the DNA is TGTGCCAGCAACCAGGGAAGCTCCTACGAGCAGTACTTC. Translating it yields CASNQGSSYEQYF.

This clone came up once. The gene calls are TRBV5-5 and TRBJ2-2; 9 nucleotides line up with TRBD2. Germline assignment: CDR1 SGHKS and CDR2 YYEKEE (reference sequence). Unmatched junction bases numbered 1, after V lost 1 base and J lost 0 bases. The length of the CDR3 is 16 residues. DNA for the CDR3: TGTGCCAGCAGCTTGTCTAGCGGGACGAACACCGGGGAGCTGTTTTTT. The encoded protein is CASSLSSGTNTGELFF.

J is TRBJ2-6 and V is TRBV15; 7 bases line up with TRBD1. V was clipped by 1 base and J by 4 bases; unmatched bases: 19. CDR3 length equals 21 residues. Germline V lookup: CDR1 LNHNV, CDR2 YYDKDF (reference sequence). DNA of the CDR3: TGTGCCACCAGCAGAGGTCTGGGGCAAGACAGGGCCCAGTCGGGGGCCAACGTCCTGACTTTC. Residues: CATSRGLGQDRAQSGANVLTF. Complete variable domain (other parts from reference TRBV15 and TRBJ2-6): DAMVIQNPRYQVTQFGKPVTLSCSQTLNHNVMYWYQQKSSQAPKLLFHYYDKDFNNEADTPDNFQSRRPNTSFCFLDIRSPGLGDTAMYLCATSRGLGQDRAQSGANVLTFGAGSRLTVL.

The gene calls are TRBV18 and TRBJ2-2, with no clear D. This CDR3 region has 16 residues. V was cut by 1 base and J by 4 bases, with 13 bases left in between. In germline, CDR1 is KGHSH, CDR2 LQKENI. CDR3 sequence: CASSPLSVSSTGELFF. DNA of the CDR3: TGTGCCAGCTCACCACTCTCGGTCTCTTCCACCGGGGAGCTGTTTTTT.

The chain couples TRBV5-4 to TRBJ2-3, with TRBD2 identical over 12 bases. The germline V gene has CDR1 SGHNT and CDR2 YYREEE (reference sequence). The length of the CDR3 is 16 residues. J gave up 0 bases and V 4 bases, and 3 bases lay outside the gene matches. The DNA for the CDR3 is TGTGCCAGCAGCGGGACTAGCGGGTATAGCACAGATACGCAGTATTTT. This gives the protein CASSGTSGYSTDTQYF.

This rearrangement joins TRBV21-1 to TRBJ2-1; the table names TRBD2, a call not compared with the DNA. TRBV21-1 is described as a pseudogene. The CDR3 is 17 residues long. The CDR3 loop reads CASSKFRREGTYNEQFF. The CDR3 DNA reads as TGTGCCAGCAGCAAATTCCGGCGGGAGGGCACGTACAATGAGCAGTTCTTC.

This clone has only one observation. This rearrangement joins TRBV9 to TRBJ2-1; 8 bases agree with TRBD2. With V trimmed by 1 base and J by 3 bases, 6 bases remained unmatched. The CDR3 length is 16 residues. Germline V gene data show CDR1 as SGDLS and CDR2 as YYNGEE. The CDR3 here is CASSVSLLAVYNEQFF. DNA for the CDR3: TGTGCCAGCAGCGTATCTTTACTAGCGGTCTACAATGAGCAGTTCTTC.

V is TRBV19 and J is TRBJ2-2; D unresolved. Germline V gene data show CDR1 as LNHDA and CDR2 as SQIVND (reference sequence). CDR3 length equals 13 residues. The V end lost 10 bases, the J end lost 2 bases, and 11 bases lay between the germline ends. The CDR3 sequence is CATQTVNTGELFF. As DNA, the CDR3 is TGTGCCACACAAACAGTTAACACCGGGGAGCTGTTTTTT.

This chain connects TRBV7-9 to TRBJ1-3; weak D call: TRBD1 (5 bases). Trimming cost V 0 bases and J 2 bases, with 5 bases left between them. This CDR3 region has 14 residues. The germline V gene encodes CDR1 SEHNR and CDR2 FQNEAQ (reference sequence). CDR3 DNA sequence: TGTGCCAGCAGCTTAGCAGGGGCTGGAAACACCATATATTTT. Translation: CASSLAGAGNTIYF.

This chain links TRBV24-1 with TRBJ2-2; the match to TRBD1 covers 7 bases. V lost 5 bases to trimming and J lost 0 bases; unmatched junction nucleotides: 5. The CDR3 extends over 16 amino acids. The germline V gene encodes CDR1 KGHDR and CDR2 SFDVKD. The CDR3, as DNA: TGTGCCACCAGTGGAGCTGGGACAGCGAACACCGGGGAGCTGTTTTTT. Encoded protein: CATSGAGTANTGELFF.

V is TRBV5-1 and J is TRBJ2-5; tentative D call: TRBD1 (5 bases). Germline-derived CDR1 and CDR2 are SGHRS and YFSETQ. The CDR3 runs to 13 residues. V gave up 0 bases and J gave up 3 bases, with 6 bases separating them. CDR3 sequence reads: CASSLVGEETQYF. CDR3 nucleotides: TGCGCCAGCAGCTTGGTAGGGGAAGAGACCCAGTACTTC.

V is TRBV11-3 and J is TRBJ1-1, with unresolved D. Germline assignment: CDR1 SGHNT and CDR2 YENEEA. The CDR3 is 12 amino acids. The germline V and J ends were trimmed by 6 bases and 5 bases, with 10 bases remaining between them. The CDR3 sequence is CASRRPGTEAFF. Written as DNA, the CDR3 is TGTGCCAGCAGGAGACCGGGAACTGAAGCTTTCTTT.

The chain recombines TRBV14 with TRBJ2-2; D not certain. V was pared by 5 bases and J by 7 bases, with 14 bases between. CDR1 is SGHDN and CDR2 is FVKESK in the germline V gene. This CDR3 has 14 residues. The CDR3 DNA reads as TGTGCCAGCAGCTCCTGGTTGTACGGCGGGGAGCTGTTTTTT. Protein product: CASSSWLYGGELFF.

J is TRBJ2-5 and V is TRBV12-3 or TRBV12-4, with a weak D call TRBD1 (6 bases). The ends were cut back, 6 bases at V and 5 bases at J, with 13 bases in the middle. The CDR3 is 13 residues long. In DNA, the CDR3 is TGTGCCAGCAGAAAAGGGGGTTCGGAGACCCAGTACTTC. Translated, it gives CASRKGGSETQYF.

J is TRBJ2-1 and V is TRBV10-1, with 9 bases aligning to TRBD2. This CDR3 spans 16 amino acids. V lost 2 bases and J lost 9; bases outside the gene matches: 11. Germline V gene data show CDR1 as WNHNN and CDR2 as SYGVQD (reference sequence). DNA for the CDR3: TGCGCCAGCAGTGAGATGGGCGGGAGGGCACGTAGTGAGCAGTTCTTC. This sequence encodes CASSEMGGRARSEQFF.

This chain links TRBV30 with TRBJ1-1; D is perhaps TRBD1 (6 bases). The V gene lost 3 bases and the J gene lost 2 bases, with 10 bases spanning the gap. Germline V gene sequence: CDR1 GTSNPN, CDR2 SVGIG (reference sequence). The CDR3 length is 13 residues. The CDR3 loop reads CAWRSRGNTEAFF. The CDR3 DNA follows: TGTGCCTGGAGGTCCAGGGGTAACACTGAAGCTTTCTTT.

The J gene is TRBJ1-4, the V gene TRBV4-3; 7 nucleotides agree with TRBD1. Germline V gene lookup returns CDR1 LGHNA and CDR2 YSLEER. The CDR3 consists of 15 residues. V shed 2 bases and J 5 bases; nucleotides not matched to a gene: 5. The CDR3, as DNA: TGCGCCAGCAGCCAACCCGACAGGGACAATGAAAAACTGTTTTTT. Residues: CASSQPDRDNEKLFF.

V is TRBV7-8 and J is TRBJ1-6; D is uncertain. The CDR3 consists of 17 residues. Germline values: CDR1 SGHVS, CDR2 FQNEAQ. Trimming took off 5 bases at V and 5 bases at J, with 19 bases between the two ends. Written as DNA, the CDR3 is TGTGCCAGCAGCCCACTTCTCGGGATATCGGATAATTCACCCCTCCACTTT. The encoded protein is CASSPLLGISDNSPLHF.

This rearrangement joins TRBV9 to TRBJ1-2, with a tentative D call TRBD1 (6 bases). CDR3 length: 13 amino acids. The germline V gene encodes CDR1 SGDLS and CDR2 YYNGEE. Trimming removed 2 bases from V and 4 bases from J, with 9 bases in between. CDR3 in DNA: TGTGCCAGCAGCGTTACAGGGTTCTATGGCTACACCTTC. Translation gives CASSVTGFYGYTF.

This rearrangement joins TRBV28 to TRBJ1-5; D not certain. The germline V and J ends were trimmed by 5 bases and 1 base, with 21 bases remaining between them. Germline V lookup: CDR1 MDHEN, CDR2 SYDVKM. There are 18 residues in the CDR3. The CDR3 sequence is CASSVLRDPVGSNQPQHF. CDR3 coding DNA: TGTGCCAGCAGTGTGCTCCGGGATCCGGTGGGGAGCAATCAGCCCCAGCATTTT. Full variable domain (rest looked up from reference TRBV28 and TRBJ1-5): DVKVTQSSRYLVKRTGEKVFLECVQDMDHENMFWYRQDPGLGLRLIYFSYDVKMKEKGDIPEGYSVSREKKERFSLILESASTNQTSMYLCASSVLRDPVGSNQPQHFGDGTRLSIL.